This T cell receptor (beta chain) was identified in a study of cytomegalovirus exposure and HLA in healthy donors. About the research overall: Assignment to the Caucasian-associated ancestry cluster applied to approximately 80% of the approximately 390 genotyped donors. The study's findings and limits: An analysis that was carried out later associated some 17,000 TCR beta sequences with HLA alleles at 0.05 false discovery rate.

Regarding this clone: The antigen remains unidentified.

V dropped 3 bases and J dropped 0; count of bases not matched to a gene: 5. Germline lookup yields CDR1 SEHNR and CDR2 FQNEAQ (reference sequence). This CDR3 has 15 amino acids. The PCR was carried out with 60 Vbeta primers and 13 Jbeta primers. Original processing notes: Unique TCR beta chains numbered approximately 80 million in a later analysis, with about 11 million shared. Data came from immunoSEQ multiplex PCR; TCRdb stores just in-frame clones and leaves some out. Clone size and the V and J calls come from that table; the DNA yielded D and trimming. The sample contains about 100,000 clones, 10% of which appear only once.

Sequenced: PBMCs. The clonotype comes from a man aged 40-49 years in good health and CMV-seropositive. The chain carries TRBV7-9 and TRBJ2-7; 7 nucleotides align to TRBD2. The CDR3 region has the DNA TGTGCCAGCAGCTTCCCTAGCGGATCCTCCTACGAGCAGTACTTC. It yields the protein CASSFPSGSSYEQYF.